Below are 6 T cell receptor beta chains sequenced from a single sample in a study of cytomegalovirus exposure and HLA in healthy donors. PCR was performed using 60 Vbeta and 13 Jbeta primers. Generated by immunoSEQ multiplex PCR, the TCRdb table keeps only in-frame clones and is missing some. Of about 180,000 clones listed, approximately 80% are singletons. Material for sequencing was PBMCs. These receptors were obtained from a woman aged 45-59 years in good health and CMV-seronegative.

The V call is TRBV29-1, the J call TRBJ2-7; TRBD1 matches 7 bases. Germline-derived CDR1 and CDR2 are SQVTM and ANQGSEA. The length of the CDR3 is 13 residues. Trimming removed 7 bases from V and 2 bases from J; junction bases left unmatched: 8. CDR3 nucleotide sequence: TGCAGCGCTGGACAGGCTGATACCTACGAGCAGTACTTC. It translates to CSAGQADTYEQYF.

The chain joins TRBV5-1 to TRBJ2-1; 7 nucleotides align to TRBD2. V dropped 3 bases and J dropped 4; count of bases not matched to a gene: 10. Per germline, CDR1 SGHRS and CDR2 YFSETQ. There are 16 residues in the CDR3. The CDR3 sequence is CASSWGGEGQYNEQFF. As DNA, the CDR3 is TGCGCCAGCAGCTGGGGGGGGGAGGGTCAGTACAATGAGCAGTTCTTC.

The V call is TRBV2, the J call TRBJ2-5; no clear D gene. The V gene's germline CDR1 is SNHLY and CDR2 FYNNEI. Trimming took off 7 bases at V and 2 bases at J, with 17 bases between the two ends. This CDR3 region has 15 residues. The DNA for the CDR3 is TGTGCCAGCACGAGTCTGCCCGTCGAACAAGAGACCCAGTACTTC. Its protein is CASTSLPVEQETQYF. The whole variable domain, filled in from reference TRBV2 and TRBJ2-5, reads EPEVTQTPSHQVTQMGQEVILRCVPISNHLYFYWYRQILGQKVEFLVSFYNNEISEKSEIFDDQFSVERPDGSNFTLKIRSTKLEDSAMYFCASTSLPVEQETQYFGPGTRLLVL.

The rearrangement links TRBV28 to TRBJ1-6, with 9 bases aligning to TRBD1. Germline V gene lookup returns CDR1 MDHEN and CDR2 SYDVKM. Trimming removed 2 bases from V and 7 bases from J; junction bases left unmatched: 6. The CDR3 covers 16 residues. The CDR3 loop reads CASSLVYRGRNSPLHF. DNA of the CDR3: TGTGCCAGCAGTTTAGTTTACAGGGGGCGGAATTCACCCCTCCACTTT.

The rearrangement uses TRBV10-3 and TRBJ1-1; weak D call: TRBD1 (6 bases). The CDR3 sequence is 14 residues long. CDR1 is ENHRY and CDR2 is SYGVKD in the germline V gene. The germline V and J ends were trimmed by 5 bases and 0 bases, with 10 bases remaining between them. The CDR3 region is CAISRTVMNTEAFF. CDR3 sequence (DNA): TGTGCCATCAGTCGGACAGTTATGAACACTGAAGCTTTCTTT.

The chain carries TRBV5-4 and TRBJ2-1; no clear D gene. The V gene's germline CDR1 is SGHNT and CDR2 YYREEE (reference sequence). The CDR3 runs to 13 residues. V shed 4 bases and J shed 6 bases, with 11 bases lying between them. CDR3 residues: CASSMDEFNEQFF. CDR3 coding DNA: TGTGCCAGCAGCATGGATGAGTTCAATGAGCAGTTCTTC.